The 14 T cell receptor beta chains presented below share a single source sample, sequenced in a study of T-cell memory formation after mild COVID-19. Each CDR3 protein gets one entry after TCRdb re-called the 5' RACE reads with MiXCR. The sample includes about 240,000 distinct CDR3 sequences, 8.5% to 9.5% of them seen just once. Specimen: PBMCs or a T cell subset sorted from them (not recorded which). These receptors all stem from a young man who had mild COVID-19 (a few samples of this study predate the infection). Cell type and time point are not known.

The CDR3 is CASSLGTVAFF. The CDR3 nucleotides are TGTGCCAGCAGCCTCGGCACGGTCGCTTTCTTT. The chain joins TRBV7-2 to TRBJ1-1; no clear D. V dropped 5 bases and J dropped 11 bases, with 12 bases sitting between them. This CDR3 is built from 11 residues. Germline V gene sequence: CDR1 SGHTA, CDR2 FQGNSA. The entire variable domain, with the rest obtained from reference TRBV7-2 and TRBJ1-1, is as follows: GAGVSQSPSNKVTEKGKDVELRCDPISGHTALYWYRQSLGQGLEFLIYFQGNSAPDKSGLPSDRFSAERTGGSVSTLTIQRTQQEDSAVYLCASSLGTVAFFGQGTRLTVV.

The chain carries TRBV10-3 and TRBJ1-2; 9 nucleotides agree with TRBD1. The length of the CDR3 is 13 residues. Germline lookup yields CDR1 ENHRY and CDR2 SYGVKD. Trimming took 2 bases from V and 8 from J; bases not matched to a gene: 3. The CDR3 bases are TGTGCCATCAGTGAGGACAGGGGGAAGGGCTACACCTTC. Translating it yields CAISEDRGKGYTF.

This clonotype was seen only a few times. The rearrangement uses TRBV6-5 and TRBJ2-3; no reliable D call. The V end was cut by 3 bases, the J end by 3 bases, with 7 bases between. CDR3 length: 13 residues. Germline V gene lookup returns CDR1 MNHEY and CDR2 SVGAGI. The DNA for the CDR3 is TGTGCCAGCAGTTATTATGGGACAGATACGCAGTATTTT. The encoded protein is CASSYYGTDTQYF.

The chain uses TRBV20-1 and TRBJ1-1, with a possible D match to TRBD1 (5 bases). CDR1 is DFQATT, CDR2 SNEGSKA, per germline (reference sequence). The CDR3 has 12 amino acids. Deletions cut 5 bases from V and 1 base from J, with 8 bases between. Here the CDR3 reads CSAPTGNTEAFF. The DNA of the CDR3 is TGCAGTGCTCCCACAGGGAACACTGAAGCTTTCTTT.

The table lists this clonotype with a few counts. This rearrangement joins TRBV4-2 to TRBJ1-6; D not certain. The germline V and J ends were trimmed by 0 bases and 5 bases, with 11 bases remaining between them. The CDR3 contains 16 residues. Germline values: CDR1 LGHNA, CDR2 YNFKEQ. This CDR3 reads CASSQDLTPDNSPLHF. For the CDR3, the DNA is TGTGCCAGCAGCCAAGACTTGACACCCGATAATTCACCCCTCCACTTT.

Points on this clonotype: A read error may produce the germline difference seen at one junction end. Here the CDR3 DNA reads TGTGCCAGCAGCAGGGGGGGGTCCTATAATACACCCCTCCACTTT. It translates to CASSRGGSYNTPLHF. The chain is built from TRBV4-2 and TRBJ1-6; possible D gene TRBD1, 6 bases. Germline values: CDR1 LGHNA, CDR2 YNFKEQ. This CDR3 is built from 15 residues.

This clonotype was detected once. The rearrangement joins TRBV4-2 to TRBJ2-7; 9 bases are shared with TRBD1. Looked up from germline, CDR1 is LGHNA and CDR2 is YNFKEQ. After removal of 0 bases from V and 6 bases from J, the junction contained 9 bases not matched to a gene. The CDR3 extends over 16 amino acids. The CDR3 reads CASSQDAGQGSSEQYF. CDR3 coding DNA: TGTGCCAGCAGCCAAGATGCGGGACAGGGATCGTCCGAGCAGTACTTC.

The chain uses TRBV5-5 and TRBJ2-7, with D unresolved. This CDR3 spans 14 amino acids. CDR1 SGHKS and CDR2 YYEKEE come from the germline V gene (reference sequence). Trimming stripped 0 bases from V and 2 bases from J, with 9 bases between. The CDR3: CASSLEEIPYEQYF. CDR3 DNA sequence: TGTGCCAGCAGCTTGGAGGAGATACCCTACGAGCAGTACTTC.

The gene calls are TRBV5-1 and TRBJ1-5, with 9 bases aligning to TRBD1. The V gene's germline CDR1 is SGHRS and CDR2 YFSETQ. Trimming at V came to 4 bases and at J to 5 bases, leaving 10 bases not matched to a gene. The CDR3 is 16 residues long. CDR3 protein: CASSEGTGMGDQPQHF. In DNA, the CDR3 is TGCGCCAGCAGCGAGGGGACAGGGATGGGGGATCAGCCCCAGCATTTT.

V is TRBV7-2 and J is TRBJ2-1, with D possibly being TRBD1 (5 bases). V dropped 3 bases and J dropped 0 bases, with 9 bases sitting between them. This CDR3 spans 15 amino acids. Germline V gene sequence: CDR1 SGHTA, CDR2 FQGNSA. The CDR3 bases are TGTGCCAGCAGCTTGTCTACAGGCTCCTACAATGAGCAGTTCTTC. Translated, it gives CASSLSTGSYNEQFF.

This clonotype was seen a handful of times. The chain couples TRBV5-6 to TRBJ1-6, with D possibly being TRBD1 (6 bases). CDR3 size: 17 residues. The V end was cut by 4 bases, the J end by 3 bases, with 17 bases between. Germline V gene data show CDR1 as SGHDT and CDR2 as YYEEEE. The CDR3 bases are TGTGCCAGCAGCCTTAGAGACAGGAGACTCTATAATTCACCCCTCCACTTT. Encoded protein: CASSLRDRRLYNSPLHF. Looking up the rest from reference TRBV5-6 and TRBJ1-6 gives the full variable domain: DAGVTQSPTHLIKTRGQQVTLRCSPKSGHDTVSWYQQALGQGPQFIFQYYEEEERQRGNFPDRFSGHQFPNYSSELNVNALLLGDSALYLCASSLRDRRLYNSPLHFGNGTRLTVT.

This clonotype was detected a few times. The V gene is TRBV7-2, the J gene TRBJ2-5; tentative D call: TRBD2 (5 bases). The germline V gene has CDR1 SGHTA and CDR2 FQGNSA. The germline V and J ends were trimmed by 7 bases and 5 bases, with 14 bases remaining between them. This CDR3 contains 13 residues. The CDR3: CASTPRTLETQYF. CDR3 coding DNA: TGTGCCAGCACCCCACGGACTTTGGAGACCCAGTACTTC.

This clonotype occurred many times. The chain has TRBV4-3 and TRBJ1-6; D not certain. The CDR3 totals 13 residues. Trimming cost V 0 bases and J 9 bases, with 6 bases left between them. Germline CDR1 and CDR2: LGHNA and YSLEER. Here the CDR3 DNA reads TGCGCCAGCAGCCAAGAAATCGGTTCACCCCTCCACTTT. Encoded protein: CASSQEIGSPLHF.

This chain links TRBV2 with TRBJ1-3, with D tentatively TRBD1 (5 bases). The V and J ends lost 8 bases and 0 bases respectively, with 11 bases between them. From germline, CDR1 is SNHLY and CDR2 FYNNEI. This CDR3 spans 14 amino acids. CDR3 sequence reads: CASVEGYSGNTIYF. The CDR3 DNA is TGTGCCAGCGTGGAGGGGTACTCTGGAAACACCATATATTTT.